This entry describes one T cell receptor (beta chain). Its antigen is still unknown. The data originate from a study of shared clonotypes between healthy human individuals. Repertoires were generated with immunoSEQ multiplex PCR, while TCRdb's copy carries only in-frame clones and drops some. The table has 2 million to 2.5 million clones, 90% to 95% seen once. Germline V gene sequence: CDR1 MNHEY, CDR2 SMNVEV (reference sequence). With 6 bases removed from V and 4 bases from J, the gap between germline ends came to 15 bases. The CDR3 runs 14 residues. Overall study results and limits: Unshared clonotypes carried lower generation probabilities than those common to all four donors.

The sequence was obtained from a man younger than 35 in good health. Some clones in this sample may be carry-over from other donors' samples. The chain couples TRBV27 to TRBJ1-2, with D possibly matching TRBD1 (6 bases). The sample taken for sequencing was naive CD4+ T cells from PBMCs. Subset specified: CD45RA+ positively selected. The CDR3 sequence: CASRSSGGAYGYTF. For the CDR3, the DNA is TGTGCCAGCAGGTCCTCGGGGGGGGCCTATGGCTACACCTTC.